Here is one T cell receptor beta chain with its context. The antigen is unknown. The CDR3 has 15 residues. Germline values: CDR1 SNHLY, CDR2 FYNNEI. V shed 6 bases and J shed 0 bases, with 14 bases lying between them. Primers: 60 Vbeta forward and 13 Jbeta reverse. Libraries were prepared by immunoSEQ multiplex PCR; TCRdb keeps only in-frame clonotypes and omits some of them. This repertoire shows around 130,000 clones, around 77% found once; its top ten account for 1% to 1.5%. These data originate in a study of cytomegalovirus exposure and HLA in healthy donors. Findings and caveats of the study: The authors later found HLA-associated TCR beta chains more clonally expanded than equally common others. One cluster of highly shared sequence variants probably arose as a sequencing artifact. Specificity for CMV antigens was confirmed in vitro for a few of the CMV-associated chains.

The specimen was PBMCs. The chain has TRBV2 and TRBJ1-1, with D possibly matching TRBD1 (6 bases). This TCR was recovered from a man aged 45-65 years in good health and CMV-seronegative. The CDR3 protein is CASRGTQGMNTEAFF. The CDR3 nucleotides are TGTGCCAGCAGGGGAACTCAGGGGATGAACACTGAAGCTTTCTTT.